The sequence of this T cell receptor (beta chain) was determined in a study of shared clonotypes between healthy human individuals. On this clone: The antigen remains undetermined.

The study, taken as a whole, reports: It was only blood that was sampled, and tissue repertoires likely differ.

Germline assignment: CDR1 SGHVS and CDR2 FNYEAQ. CDR3 size: 17 residues. Deletions cut 1 base from V and 0 bases from J, with 16 bases between. Using approximately 200 ng DNA, approximately 27,000 T cell genomes, the sorted-subset replicate PCRs were run. The method was immunoSEQ multiplex PCR; TCRdb's version includes in-frame clones alone and lacks a portion of them. The data contain a few million clones, approximately 96% of them singletons. The clonotype comes from a man younger than 35 in good health. The V gene is TRBV7-6, the J gene TRBJ2-7; D unclear. Sequencing was done on a sample of naive CD4+ T cells sorted from blood. This sample's subset: CD45RA+ positively selected. As DNA, the CDR3 is TGTGCCAGCAGCTTAGGGCCGGTGGGGTCGAGCTCCTACGAGCAGTACTTC. Its translation: CASSLGPVGSSSYEQYF.